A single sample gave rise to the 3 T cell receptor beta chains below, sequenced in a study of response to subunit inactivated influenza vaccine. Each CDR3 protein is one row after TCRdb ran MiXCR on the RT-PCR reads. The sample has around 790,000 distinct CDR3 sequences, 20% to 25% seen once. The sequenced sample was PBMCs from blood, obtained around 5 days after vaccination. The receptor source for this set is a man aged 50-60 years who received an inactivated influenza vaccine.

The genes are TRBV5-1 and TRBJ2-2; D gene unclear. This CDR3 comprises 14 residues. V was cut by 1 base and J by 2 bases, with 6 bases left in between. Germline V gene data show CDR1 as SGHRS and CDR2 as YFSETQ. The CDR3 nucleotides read TGCGCCAGCAGCTTGTGGGTTAACACCGGGGAGCTGTTTTTT. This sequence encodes CASSLWVNTGELFF.

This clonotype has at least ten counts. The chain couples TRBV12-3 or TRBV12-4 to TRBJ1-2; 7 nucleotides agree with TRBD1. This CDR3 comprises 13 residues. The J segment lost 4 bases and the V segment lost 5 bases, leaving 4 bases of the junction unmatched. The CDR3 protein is CASSRDSVYGYTF. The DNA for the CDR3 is TGTGCCAGCAGTCGGGACAGCGTCTATGGCTACACCTTC.

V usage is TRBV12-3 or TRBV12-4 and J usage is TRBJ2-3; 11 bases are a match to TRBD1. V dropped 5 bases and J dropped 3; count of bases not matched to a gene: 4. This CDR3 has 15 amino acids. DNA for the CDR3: TGTGCCAGCAGTGATGGGACAGGGGGAACAGATACGCAGTATTTT. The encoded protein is CASSDGTGGTDTQYF.